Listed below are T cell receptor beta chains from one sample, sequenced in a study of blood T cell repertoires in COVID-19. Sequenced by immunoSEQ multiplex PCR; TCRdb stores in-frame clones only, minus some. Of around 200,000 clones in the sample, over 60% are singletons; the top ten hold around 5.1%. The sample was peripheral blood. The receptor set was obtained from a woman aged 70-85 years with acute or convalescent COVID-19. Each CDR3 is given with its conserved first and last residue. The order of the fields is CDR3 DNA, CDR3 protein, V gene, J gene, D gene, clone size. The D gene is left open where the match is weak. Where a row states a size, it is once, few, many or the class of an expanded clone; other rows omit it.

TGTGCCAGTAAGCTATCAGGGGGCCGCACTGAAGCTTTCTTT	CASKLSGGRTEAFF	TRBV19	TRBJ1-1	TRBD1	many
TGTGCCAGCAGCTTCCGGGACAGGGGGCGATATGGCTACACCTTC	CASSFRDRGRYGYTF	TRBV27	TRBJ1-2	TRBD1	once
TGTGCCAGCTCACCAGGAGACAGCTACGAGCAGTACTTC	CASSPGDSYEQYF	TRBV18	TRBJ2-7	NA	NA
TGCGCCAGCCTCTTTAAAGCGGGAGGTCGCGATGAGCAGTTCTTC	CASLFKAGGRDEQFF	TRBV10-2	TRBJ2-1	TRBD2	NA
TGTGCCAGCAGTCGGGACGACTACTACGAGCAGTACTTC	CASSRDDYYEQYF	TRBV6-6	TRBJ2-7	NA	NA
TGTGCCAGCAGTTACGGACTAGCAGAGGAGACCCAGTACTTC	CASSYGLAEETQYF	TRBV6-6	TRBJ2-5	TRBD2	once
TGTGCCAGCAGCCAAGCAAGGGACTTACACAATGAGCAGTTCTTC	CASSQARDLHNEQFF	TRBV3-1/TRBV3-2	TRBJ2-1	NA	NA
TGTGCCAGCAGCTTAGTCGGACTAGCGGGAGGCCGTGGCACCGGGGAGCTGTTTTTT	CASSLVGLAGGRGTGELFF	TRBV11-2	TRBJ2-2	TRBD2	NA
TGTGCCAGCAGCTTGACTAGCGGGAGGGTTAATGAGCAGTTCTTC	CASSLTSGRVNEQFF	TRBV11-2	TRBJ2-1	TRBD2	NA
TGTGCCAGCAGCTTAGGCGGGAGGGCGAATGGGGAGCAGTACTTC	CASSLGGRANGEQYF	TRBV5-6	TRBJ2-7	TRBD2	NA
TGTGCCAGCAGTGAGAATGCAGGGTTCAATCAGCCCCAGCATTTT	CASSENAGFNQPQHF	TRBV6-4	TRBJ1-5	NA	NA
TGTGCCAGCAGTTGGGTAGTGGGGGGGACCGGGGAGCTGTTTTTT	CASSWVVGGTGELFF	TRBV27	TRBJ2-2	TRBD2	NA
TGTGCCAGCAGCGAAAACCCGGGACAGGGGAAAACCGGGGAGCTGTTTTTT	CASSENPGQGKTGELFF	TRBV9	TRBJ2-2	TRBD1	NA
TGTGCCAGCAGCTTCGTGACAGGGAAGGTAGAGCAGTTCTTC	CASSFVTGKVEQFF	TRBV5-5	TRBJ2-1	TRBD1	NA
TGCGCCAGCTACGGTCCCCCCCACACTGAAGCTTTCTTT	CASYGPPHTEAFF	TRBV5-1	TRBJ1-1	NA	NA
TGTGCCAGCAGTTCCCCTGGGACAGGGGTGTACGAGCAGTACTTC	CASSSPGTGVYEQYF	TRBV6-5	TRBJ2-7	TRBD1	NA
TGTGCCAGCAGGAGGGACTCAAGTAACACCGGGGAGCTGTTTTTT	CASRRDSSNTGELFF	TRBV5-4	TRBJ2-2	NA	few
TGTGCCAGCAGTGGCAACAGGGGGCTTGAAGCTTTCTTT	CASSGNRGLEAFF	TRBV27	TRBJ1-1	TRBD1	NA
TGCGCCAGCACCAAACAGGGGGCGGGGGACGAGTCGAATCAGCCCCAGCATTTT	CASTKQGAGDESNQPQHF	TRBV23-1	TRBJ1-5	TRBD1	few
TGTGCCAGTAGTATATCGGACACCCGACGCAATGGCTACACCTTC	CASSISDTRRNGYTF	TRBV19	TRBJ1-2	NA	NA
TGTGCCAGCAATCTGTACAATGAGCAGTTCTTC	CASNLYNEQFF	TRBV25-1	TRBJ2-1	NA	NA
TGTGCCACCAGTGCCACGGACAGCTTGAATAGCGGGAGGGCCACCTACAATGAGCAGTTCTTC	CATSATDSLNSGRATYNEQFF	TRBV24-1	TRBJ2-1	TRBD2	NA
TGTGCCTGGAGTCTCACGGTGAAGAACTATGGCTACACCTTC	CAWSLTVKNYGYTF	TRBV30	TRBJ1-2	NA	NA
TGTGCCAGCAGTTTCCGTCCAGGGGCGAGCTCTGGGGCCAACGTCCTGACTTTC	CASSFRPGASSGANVLTF	TRBV27	TRBJ2-6	NA	NA
TGTGCCAGCAGCTTAGACGGGAACCTGAACACTGAAGCTTTCTTT	CASSLDGNLNTEAFF	TRBV7-9	TRBJ1-1	NA	NA
TGTGCCACTAACCCAACTAGCGGGGGGACCTACAATGAGCAGTTCTTC	CATNPTSGGTYNEQFF	TRBV2	TRBJ2-1	TRBD2	NA
TGTGCCAGCAGGGGGGACACCTACAACACTGAAGCTTTCTTT	CASRGDTYNTEAFF	TRBV2	TRBJ1-1	NA	NA
TGTGCCAGCAGCTTCCTCGGACTCGCTCAGGGCACAGATACGCAGTATTTT	CASSFLGLAQGTDTQYF	TRBV11-2	TRBJ2-3	NA	few
TGCAGTGCCAGTCAGGGGAACACTGAAGCTTTCTTT	CSASQGNTEAFF	TRBV20-1	TRBJ1-1	NA	NA
TGTGCCAGCAGCTTTGACAGAGCGGGAGTGGCCCACGAGCAGTACTTC	CASSFDRAGVAHEQYF	TRBV7-9	TRBJ2-7	TRBD2	once
TGTGCCAGCAGCCCTTCAGGGATCTCTGGAAACACCATATATTTT	CASSPSGISGNTIYF	TRBV3-1/TRBV3-2	TRBJ1-3	NA	NA
TGTGCCAGCAGCTTGCTAGCGTCCTACAATGAGCAGTTCTTC	CASSLLASYNEQFF	TRBV7-2	TRBJ2-1	NA	NA
TGTGCCAGCAGGCCAGGGACTAGCGGGAGGCTCAGAGAGACCCAGTACTTC	CASRPGTSGRLRETQYF	TRBV27	TRBJ2-5	TRBD2	once
TGTGCCAGCAGCCCCAAATGGGGTAGCGGCCTCGGAACCGGGGAGCTGTTTTTT	CASSPKWGSGLGTGELFF	TRBV5-6	TRBJ2-2	NA	NA
TGTGCCAGCAGTTTACCCAGGACAGTTCAATTC	CASSLPRTVQF	TRBV12-3/TRBV12-4	TRBJ2-4	NA	NA
TGTGCCAGCAGTGACAGGGCCTACTACGAGCAGTACTTC	CASSDRAYYEQYF	TRBV12-3/TRBV12-4	TRBJ2-7	TRBD1	NA
TGTGCCAGCAGTGAAGTGGTTGGACAGGCCTCCTATGGCTACACCTTC	CASSEVVGQASYGYTF	TRBV2	TRBJ1-2	TRBD1	NA
TGCGCCAGCAGCCAGGAGGGGCAGGGGGCTAGCGGGAGCTCAGATACGCAGTATTTT	CASSQEGQGASGSSDTQYF	TRBV5-1	TRBJ2-3	TRBD2	NA
TGTGCCAGCAGTTACTCGAGCGCTAGCGGGTACAATGAGCAGTTCTTC	CASSYSSASGYNEQFF	TRBV6-5	TRBJ2-1	TRBD2	NA
TGTGCCAGCAGTCAGACAGGGGGTTACGAGCAGTACTTC	CASSQTGGYEQYF	TRBV28	TRBJ2-7	TRBD1	NA
TGTGCCAGCAGCTTACTCGGGGGGAGAACCTACAATGAGCAGTTCTTC	CASSLLGGRTYNEQFF	TRBV7-2	TRBJ2-1	TRBD2	few
TGTGCCAGCAGTTTATTGCGGACAGGGGGCGGAAGTTCTGGAAACACCATATATTTT	CASSLLRTGGGSSGNTIYF	TRBV28	TRBJ1-3	TRBD1	NA
TGTGCCAGCAGTGATAGGACAGGGGACTATGGCTACACCTTC	CASSDRTGDYGYTF	TRBV25-1	TRBJ1-2	TRBD1	once
TGTGCCATCAGTCAAGCTAGCGGGGAGGGGGGTGAGCAGTTCTTC	CAISQASGEGGEQFF	TRBV10-3	TRBJ2-1	TRBD2	NA
TGCGCCAGCAGCTTGGCCTCGTCAGGCTCTGGAAACACCATATATTTT	CASSLASSGSGNTIYF	TRBV5-1	TRBJ1-3	NA	few
TGTGCCAGCAGTTTATTGGGGACAGGGGGGAACACTGAAGCTTTCTTT	CASSLLGTGGNTEAFF	TRBV28	TRBJ1-1	TRBD1	few
TGTGCCAGCAGTTTCGCAGGGCCGACCGGAGATACGCAGTATTTT	CASSFAGPTGDTQYF	TRBV28	TRBJ2-3	NA	once
TGTGCCAGCAGTCTCCTCGGCGGTGAGCAGTTCTTC	CASSLLGGEQFF	TRBV6-4	TRBJ2-1	NA	NA
TGTGCCAGCAGGACGACTAGCGGGCAAGAGACCCAGTACTTC	CASRTTSGQETQYF	TRBV7-9	TRBJ2-5	TRBD2	once
TGTGCCAGCAGCCCGGGACTAGCGGTAGGCTACGAGCAGTACTTC	CASSPGLAVGYEQYF	TRBV7-2	TRBJ2-7	TRBD2	NA
TGTGCCAGCTCACCACCGAACATTCCAGCGAACAATGAGCAGTTCTTC	CASSPPNIPANNEQFF	TRBV18	TRBJ2-1	NA	NA
TGTGCCAGCAGCTCCACAGGGATACGTCAGCCCCAGCATTTT	CASSSTGIRQPQHF	TRBV13	TRBJ1-5	NA	NA
TGTGCCAGCAGCCCCAGGTTTGGTGTGGAAAAACTGTTTTTT	CASSPRFGVEKLFF	TRBV7-2	TRBJ1-4	NA	NA